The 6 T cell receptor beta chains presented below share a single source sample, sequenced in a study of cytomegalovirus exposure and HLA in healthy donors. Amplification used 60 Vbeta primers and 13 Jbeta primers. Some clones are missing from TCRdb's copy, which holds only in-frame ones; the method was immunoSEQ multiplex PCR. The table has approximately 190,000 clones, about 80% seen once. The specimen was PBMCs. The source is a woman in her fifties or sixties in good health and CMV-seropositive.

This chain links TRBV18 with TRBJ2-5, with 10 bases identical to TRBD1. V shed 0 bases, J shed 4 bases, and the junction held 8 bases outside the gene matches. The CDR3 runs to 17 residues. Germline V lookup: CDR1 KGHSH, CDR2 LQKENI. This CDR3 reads CASSPPLGQGIRETQYF. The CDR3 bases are TGTGCCAGCTCACCACCGTTGGGACAGGGGATTCGAGAGACCCAGTACTTC. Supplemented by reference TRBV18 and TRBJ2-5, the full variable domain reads NAGVMQNPRHLVRRRGQEARLRCSPMKGHSHVYWYRQLPEEGLKFMVYLQKENIIDESGMPKERFSAEFPKEGPSILRIQQVVRGDSAAYFCASSPPLGQGIRETQYFGPGTRLLVL.

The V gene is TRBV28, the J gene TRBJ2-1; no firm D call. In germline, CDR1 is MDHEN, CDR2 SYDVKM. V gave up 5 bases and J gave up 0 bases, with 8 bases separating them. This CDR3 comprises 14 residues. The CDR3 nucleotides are TGTGCCAGCAGTGGTACGAGCTCCTACAATGAGCAGTTCTTC. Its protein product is CASSGTSSYNEQFF.

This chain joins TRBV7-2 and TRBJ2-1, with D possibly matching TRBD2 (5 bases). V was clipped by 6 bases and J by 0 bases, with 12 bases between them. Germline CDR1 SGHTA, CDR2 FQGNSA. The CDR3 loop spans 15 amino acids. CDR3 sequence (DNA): TGTGCCAGCAGGCTAATAGCGAGCTCCTACAATGAGCAGTTCTTC. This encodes CASRLIASSYNEQFF.

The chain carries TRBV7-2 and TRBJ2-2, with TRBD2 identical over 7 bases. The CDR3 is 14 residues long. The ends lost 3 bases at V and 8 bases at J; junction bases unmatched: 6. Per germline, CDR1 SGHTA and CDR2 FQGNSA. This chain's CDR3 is CASSFGRARGELFF. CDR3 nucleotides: TGTGCCAGCAGCTTTGGGAGGGCGCGAGGGGAGCTGTTTTTT.

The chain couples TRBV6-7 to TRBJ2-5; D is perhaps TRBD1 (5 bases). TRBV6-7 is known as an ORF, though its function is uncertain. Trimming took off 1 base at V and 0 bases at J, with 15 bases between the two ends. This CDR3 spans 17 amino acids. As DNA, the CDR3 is TGTGCCAGCAGTTACTTCAGACAGTATTCGTACCAAGAGACCCAGTACTTC. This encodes CASSYFRQYSYQETQYF.

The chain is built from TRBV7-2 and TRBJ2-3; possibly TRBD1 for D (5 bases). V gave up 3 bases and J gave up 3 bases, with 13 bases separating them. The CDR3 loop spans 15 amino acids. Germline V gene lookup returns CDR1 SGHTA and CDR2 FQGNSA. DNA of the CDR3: TGTGCCAGCAGCTTTCTCACAGGTTCGACAGATACGCAGTATTTT. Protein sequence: CASSFLTGSTDTQYF.